This T cell receptor beta chain was obtained from a study of blood T cell repertoires in COVID-19. At the level of the study: The study drew acute and convalescent COVID-19 samples from the United States, Italy and Spain. T cells, B-cell-depleted T cells, or PBMCs supplied cDNA or gDNA.

Germline assignment: CDR1 SGHTS and CDR2 YDEGEE. CDR3 length: 16 residues. V was trimmed by 6 bases and J by 1 base, leaving 20 bases between them. Authors' analysis steps: How many nucleated cells were present was estimated from reference gene primer amplification. The data were produced by immunoSEQ multiplex PCR, yet TCRdb's version contains in-frame clones alone and is incomplete. Clone size and V and J calls were adopted from that table, with D and trimming inferred from the DNA. There are 390,000 or so clones in the sample; 80% to 90% occur only once, and 1.4% lies in the top ten. The sample was peripheral blood. The clonotype originates from a woman in her thirties with active or convalescent COVID-19. The chain recombines TRBV5-8 with TRBJ2-7, with D possibly TRBD2 on 5 matching bases. Here the CDR3 reads CASTQHRGSGSYEQYF. The CDR3 nucleotides read TGTGCCAGCACCCAGCACCGGGGATCGGGATCCTACGAGCAGTACTTC.